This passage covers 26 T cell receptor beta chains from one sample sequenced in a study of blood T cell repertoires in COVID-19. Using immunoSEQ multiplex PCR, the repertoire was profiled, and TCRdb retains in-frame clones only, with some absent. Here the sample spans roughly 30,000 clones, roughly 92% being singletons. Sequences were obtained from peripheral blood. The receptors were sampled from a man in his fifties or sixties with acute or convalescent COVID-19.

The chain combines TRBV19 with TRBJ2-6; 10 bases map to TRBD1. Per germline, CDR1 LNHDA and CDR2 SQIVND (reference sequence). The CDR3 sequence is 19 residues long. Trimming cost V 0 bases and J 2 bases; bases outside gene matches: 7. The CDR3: CASSIDGRQGAAGANVLTF. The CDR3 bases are TGTGCCAGTAGTATAGATGGGAGACAGGGGGCTGCTGGGGCCAACGTCCTGACTTTC.

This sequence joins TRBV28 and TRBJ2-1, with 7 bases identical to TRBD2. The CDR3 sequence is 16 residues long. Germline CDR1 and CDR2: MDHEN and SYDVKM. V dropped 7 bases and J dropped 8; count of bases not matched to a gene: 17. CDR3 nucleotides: TGTGCCAGCACCACTACGCGGGCTAGCGGCGGGGATGAGCAGTTCTTC. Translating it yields CASTTTRASGGDEQFF.

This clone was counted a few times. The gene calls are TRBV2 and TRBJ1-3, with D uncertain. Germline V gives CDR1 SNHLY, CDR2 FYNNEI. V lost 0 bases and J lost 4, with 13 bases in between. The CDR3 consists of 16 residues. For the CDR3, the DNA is TGTGCCAGCAGTGAAGCTGGACCGGAGGTGGGAAACACCATATATTTT. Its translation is CASSEAGPEVGNTIYF.

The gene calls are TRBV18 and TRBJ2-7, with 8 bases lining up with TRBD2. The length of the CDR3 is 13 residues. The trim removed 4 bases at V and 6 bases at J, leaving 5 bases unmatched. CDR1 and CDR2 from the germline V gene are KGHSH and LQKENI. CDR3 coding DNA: TGTGCCAGCTCACTTGGGACTAGTCGCGAGCAGTACGTC. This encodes CASSLGTSREQYV.

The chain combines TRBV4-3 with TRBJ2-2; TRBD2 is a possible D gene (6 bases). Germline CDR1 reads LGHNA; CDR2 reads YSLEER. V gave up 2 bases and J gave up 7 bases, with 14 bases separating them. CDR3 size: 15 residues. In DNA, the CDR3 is TGCGCCAGCAGCCAACACAAAACAGCGGGCGGGGAGCTGTTTTTT. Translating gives CASSQHKTAGGELFF.

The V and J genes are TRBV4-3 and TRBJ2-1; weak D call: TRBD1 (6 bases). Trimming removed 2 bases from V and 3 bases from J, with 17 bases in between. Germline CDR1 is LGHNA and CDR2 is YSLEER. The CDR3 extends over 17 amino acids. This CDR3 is CASSQIKTGFVYNEQFF. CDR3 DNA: TGCGCCAGCAGCCAAATTAAAACAGGGTTCGTCTACAATGAGCAGTTCTTC.

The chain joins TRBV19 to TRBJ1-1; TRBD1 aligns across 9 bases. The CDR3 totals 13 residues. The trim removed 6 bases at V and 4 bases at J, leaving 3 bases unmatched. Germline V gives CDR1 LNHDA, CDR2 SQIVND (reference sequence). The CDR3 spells CASRATGGTEAFF. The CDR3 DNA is TGTGCCAGTAGAGCGACAGGGGGCACTGAAGCTTTCTTT. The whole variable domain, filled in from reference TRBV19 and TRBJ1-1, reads DGGITQSPKYLFRKEGQNVTLSCEQNLNHDAMYWYRQDPGQGLRLIYYSQIVNDFQKGDIAEGYSVSREKKESFPLTVTSAQKNPTAFYLCASRATGGTEAFFGQGTRLTVV.

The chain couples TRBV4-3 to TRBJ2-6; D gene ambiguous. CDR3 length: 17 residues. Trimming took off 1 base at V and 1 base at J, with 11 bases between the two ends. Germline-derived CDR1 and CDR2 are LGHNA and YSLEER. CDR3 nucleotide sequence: TGCGCCAGCAGCCAAGGTCATCCAGAATCTGGGGCCAACGTCCTGACTTTC. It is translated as CASSQGHPESGANVLTF.

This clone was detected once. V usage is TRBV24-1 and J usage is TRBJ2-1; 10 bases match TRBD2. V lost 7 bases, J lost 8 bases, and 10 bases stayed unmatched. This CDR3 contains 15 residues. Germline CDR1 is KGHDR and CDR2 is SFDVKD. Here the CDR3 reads CATRSSTSGTDEQFF. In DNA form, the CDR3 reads TGTGCCACCAGGAGCTCTACTAGCGGGACTGATGAGCAGTTCTTC.

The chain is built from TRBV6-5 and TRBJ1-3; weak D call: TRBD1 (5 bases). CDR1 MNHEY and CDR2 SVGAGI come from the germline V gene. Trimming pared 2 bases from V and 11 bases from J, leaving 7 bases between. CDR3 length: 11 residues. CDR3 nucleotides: TGTGCCAGCAGTTACAGGGGTGCCATATATTTT. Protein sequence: CASSYRGAIYF.

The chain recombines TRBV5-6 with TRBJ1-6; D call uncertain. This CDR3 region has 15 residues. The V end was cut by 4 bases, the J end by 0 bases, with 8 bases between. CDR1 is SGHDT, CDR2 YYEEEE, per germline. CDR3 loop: CASSAAGSYNSPLHF. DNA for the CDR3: TGTGCCAGCAGCGCCGCGGGCTCCTATAATTCACCCCTCCACTTT.

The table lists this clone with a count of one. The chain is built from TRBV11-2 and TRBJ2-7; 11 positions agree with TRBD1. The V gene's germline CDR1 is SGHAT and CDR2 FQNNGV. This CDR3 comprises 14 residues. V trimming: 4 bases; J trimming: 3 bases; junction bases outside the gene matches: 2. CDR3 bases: TGTGCCAGCAGCTGGGACAGGGGGGTCTACGAGCAGTACTTC. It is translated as CASSWDRGVYEQYF.

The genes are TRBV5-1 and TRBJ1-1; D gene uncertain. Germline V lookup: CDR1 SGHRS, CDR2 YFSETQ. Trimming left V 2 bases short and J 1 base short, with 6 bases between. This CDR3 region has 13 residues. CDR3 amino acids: CASSLQRNTEAFF. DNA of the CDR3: TGCGCCAGCAGCTTACAGAGGAACACTGAAGCTTTCTTT.

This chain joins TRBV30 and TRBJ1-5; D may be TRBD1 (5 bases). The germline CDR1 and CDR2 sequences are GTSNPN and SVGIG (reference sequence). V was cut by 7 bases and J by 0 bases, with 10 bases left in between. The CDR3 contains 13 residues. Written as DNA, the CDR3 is TGTGCCTCCTCGGACAATAGCAATCAGCCCCAGCATTTT. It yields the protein CASSDNSNQPQHF.

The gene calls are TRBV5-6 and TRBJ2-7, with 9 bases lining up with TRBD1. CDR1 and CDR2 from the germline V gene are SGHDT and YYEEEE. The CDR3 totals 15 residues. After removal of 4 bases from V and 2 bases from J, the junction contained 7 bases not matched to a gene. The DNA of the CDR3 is TGTGCCAGCAGCCCGGGGACAGGGTTGACCTACGAGCAGTACTTC. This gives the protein CASSPGTGLTYEQYF.

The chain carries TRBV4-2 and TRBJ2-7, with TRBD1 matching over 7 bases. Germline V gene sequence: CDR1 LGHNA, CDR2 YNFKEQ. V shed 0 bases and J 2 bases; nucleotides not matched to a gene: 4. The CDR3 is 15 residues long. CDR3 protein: CASSQERTGTYEQYF. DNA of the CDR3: TGTGCCAGCAGCCAAGAAAGGACAGGTACCTACGAGCAGTACTTC.

CDR3 nucleotides: TGTGCCAGCAGCCGAGACAGGGAATCACATGGCTACACCTTC. Translating gives CASSRDRESHGYTF. V usage is TRBV3-1 (or the pseudogene TRBV3-2) and J usage is TRBJ1-2; 7 positions match TRBD1. Germline V CDR1 and CDR2: LGHDT, YNNKEL (reference sequence). The CDR3 extends over 14 amino acids. V gave up 4 bases and J gave up 6 bases; unmatched junction bases: 8.

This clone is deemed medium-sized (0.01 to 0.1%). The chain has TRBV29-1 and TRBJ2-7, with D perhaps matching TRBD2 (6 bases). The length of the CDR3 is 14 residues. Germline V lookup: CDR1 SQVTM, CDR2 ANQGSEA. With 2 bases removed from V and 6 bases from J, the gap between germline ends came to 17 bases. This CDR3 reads CSVEIAGSYGEQYV. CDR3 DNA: TGCAGCGTTGAAATCGCGGGGAGCTACGGCGAGCAGTACGTC.

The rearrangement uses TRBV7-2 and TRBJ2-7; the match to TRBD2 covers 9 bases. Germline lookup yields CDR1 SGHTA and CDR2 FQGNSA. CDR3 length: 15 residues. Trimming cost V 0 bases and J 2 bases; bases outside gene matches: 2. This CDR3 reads CASSLAGGRAYEQYF. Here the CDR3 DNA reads TGTGCCAGCAGCTTAGCGGGCGGGAGGGCCTACGAGCAGTACTTC.

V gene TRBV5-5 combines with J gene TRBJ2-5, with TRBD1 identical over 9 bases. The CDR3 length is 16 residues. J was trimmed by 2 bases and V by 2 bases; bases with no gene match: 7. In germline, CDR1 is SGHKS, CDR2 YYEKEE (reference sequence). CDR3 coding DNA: TGTGCCAGCAGCTTCCGAGGACAGGGGAGGCAAGAGACCCAGTACTTC. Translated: CASSFRGQGRQETQYF.

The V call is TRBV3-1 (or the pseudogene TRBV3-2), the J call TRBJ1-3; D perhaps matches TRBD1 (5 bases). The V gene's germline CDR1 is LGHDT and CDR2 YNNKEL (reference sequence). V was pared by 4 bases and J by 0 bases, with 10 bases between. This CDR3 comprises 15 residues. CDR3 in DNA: TGTGCCAGCAGCCTGGGACTTTACTCTGGAAACACCATATATTTT. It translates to CASSLGLYSGNTIYF.

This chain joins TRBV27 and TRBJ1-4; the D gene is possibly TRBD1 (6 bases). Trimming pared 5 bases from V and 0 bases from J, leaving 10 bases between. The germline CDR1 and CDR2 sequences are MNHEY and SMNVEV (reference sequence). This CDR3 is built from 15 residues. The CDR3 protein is CASSRDRTTNEKLFF. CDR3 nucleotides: TGTGCCAGCAGTCGAGACAGGACAACTAATGAAAAACTGTTTTTT.

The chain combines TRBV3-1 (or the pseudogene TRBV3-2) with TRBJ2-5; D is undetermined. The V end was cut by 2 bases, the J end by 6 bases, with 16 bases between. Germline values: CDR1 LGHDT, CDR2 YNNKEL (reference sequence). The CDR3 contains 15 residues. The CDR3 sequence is CASSQLVCRLKTQYF. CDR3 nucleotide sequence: TGTGCCAGCAGCCAACTCGTCTGTCGTCTTAAGACCCAGTACTTC.

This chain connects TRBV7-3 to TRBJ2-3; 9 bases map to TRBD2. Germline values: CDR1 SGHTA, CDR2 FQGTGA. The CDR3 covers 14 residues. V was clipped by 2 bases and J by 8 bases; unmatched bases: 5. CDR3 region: CASSLAGGPSTQYF. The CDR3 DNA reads TGTGCCAGCAGCTTAGCGGGAGGGCCTAGTACGCAGTATTTT.

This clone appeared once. CDR3 DNA sequence: TGTGCCAGCAGCCCCCTACTAGCGGGGCTAGGGAATGAGCAGTTCTTC. It yields the protein CASSPLLAGLGNEQFF. The chain combines TRBV7-2 with TRBJ2-1, with TRBD2 identical over 10 bases. CDR1 is SGHTA and CDR2 is FQGNSA in the germline V gene. The CDR3 has 16 amino acids. The V and J ends lost 5 bases and 7 bases, in that order; junction bases with no gene match: 11.

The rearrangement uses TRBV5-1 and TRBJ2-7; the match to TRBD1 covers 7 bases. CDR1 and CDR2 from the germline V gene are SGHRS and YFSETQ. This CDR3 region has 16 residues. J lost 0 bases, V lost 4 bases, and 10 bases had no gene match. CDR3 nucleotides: TGCGCCAGCAGCCCGCGACAGGGATCCACCTCCTACGAGCAGTACTTC. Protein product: CASSPRQGSTSYEQYF.